This is a list of T cell receptor beta chains from one sample in a study of T cells in Graves' hyperthyroidism and ophthalmopathy. TCRdb analysed the multiplex PCR reads with MiXCR anew, one entry per CDR3 protein. The sample holds roughly 580,000 distinct CDR3 sequences, around 42% seen once. Sequencing was done on a sample of peripheral blood or thyroid tissue (not recorded which). These receptors all stem from a young woman with Graves' hyperthyroidism. CDR3s include the opening cysteine and the closing phenylalanine or tryptophan. The order of the fields is D gene, J gene, V gene, clone size, CDR3 DNA, CDR3 protein. The D gene is left open where the match is weak. A clone size is listed for some rows: how often the clone was seen (once, few, many), or a class if it is expanded.

d_call: TRBD1
j_call: TRBJ2-6
v_call: TRBV10-3
clone_size: -
cdr3_nt: TGTGCCATCAGCCCCGGGACAGGGGGAAGTAGGGCCAACGTCCTGACTTTC
cdr3_aa: CAISPGTGGSRANVLTF

d_call: TRBD1
j_call: TRBJ2-7
v_call: TRBV9
clone_size: -
cdr3_nt: TGTGCCAAGCAACAGGGGGGCTCTCCTTACGAGCAGTACTTC
cdr3_aa: CAKQQGGSPYEQYF

d_call: TRBD1
j_call: TRBJ1-2
v_call: TRBV29-1
clone_size: many
cdr3_nt: TGCAGCGTACAGGGGAACTATGGCTACACCTTC
cdr3_aa: CSVQGNYGYTF

d_call: TRBD1
j_call: TRBJ2-3
v_call: TRBV7-3
clone_size: -
cdr3_nt: TGTGCCAGCAGTGGGGACAGGGGATCAGATACGCAGTATTTT
cdr3_aa: CASSGDRGSDTQYF

d_call: -
j_call: TRBJ2-5
v_call: TRBV20-1
clone_size: -
cdr3_nt: TGCAGTGTCGTCCGAAACCAAGAGACCCAGTACTTC
cdr3_aa: CSVVRNQETQYF

d_call: -
j_call: TRBJ1-1
v_call: TRBV25-1
clone_size: -
cdr3_nt: TGTGCCAGCAGTCGAAGGGAGGGCACTGAAGCTTTCTTT
cdr3_aa: CASSRREGTEAFF

d_call: TRBD2
j_call: TRBJ2-5
v_call: TRBV2
clone_size: -
cdr3_nt: TGTGCCAGCAGTTGGACTAGCGGGAAAGAGACCCAGTACTTC
cdr3_aa: CASSWTSGKETQYF

d_call: -
j_call: TRBJ1-1
v_call: TRBV25-1
clone_size: -
cdr3_nt: TGTGCCAGCCGTCCTGGGAAGAGTGCGGCTGAAGCTTTCTTT
cdr3_aa: CASRPGKSAAEAFF

d_call: -
j_call: TRBJ1-5
v_call: TRBV6-1
clone_size: -
cdr3_nt: TGTGCCAGCAGGAGAGGGGAGAACAATCAGCCCCAGCATTTT
cdr3_aa: CASRRGENNQPQHF

d_call: -
j_call: TRBJ1-5
v_call: TRBV11-1
clone_size: -
cdr3_nt: TGTGCCTGGAGTGTACGTTGGGCAGGGATAGGGCAGCCCCAGCATTTT
cdr3_aa: CAWSVRWAGIGQPQHF

d_call: -
j_call: TRBJ1-1
v_call: TRBV19
clone_size: -
cdr3_nt: TGTGCCAGTAGTCCCCACGGGGGGCTGGAAGCTGAAGCTTTCTTT
cdr3_aa: CASSPHGGLEAEAFF

d_call: -
j_call: TRBJ1-5
v_call: TRBV2
clone_size: few
cdr3_nt: TGTGCCAGCAAGTGGCAGGGTGATCAGCCCCAGCATTTT
cdr3_aa: CASKWQGDQPQHF

d_call: TRBD2
j_call: TRBJ2-5
v_call: TRBV20-1
clone_size: many
cdr3_nt: TGCAGCGCCGGAACGGGAGGAGAGACCCAGTACTTC
cdr3_aa: CSAGTGGETQYF

d_call: -
j_call: TRBJ1-2
v_call: TRBV7-9
clone_size: -
cdr3_nt: TGTGCCAGCAGCCCTACGGCAGGGGCGGTTGGCTACACCTTC
cdr3_aa: CASSPTAGAVGYTF

d_call: TRBD2
j_call: TRBJ2-7
v_call: TRBV10-3
clone_size: few
cdr3_nt: TGTGCCATCAGTGTAGCGGGAGGGCCAGAGGGGATCAACTACGAGCAGTACTTC
cdr3_aa: CAISVAGGPEGINYEQYF

d_call: -
j_call: TRBJ2-5
v_call: TRBV6-1
clone_size: -
cdr3_nt: TGTGCCAGCAGTGAAGAGATCGGGGGCGGGCAAGAGACCCAGTACTTC
cdr3_aa: CASSEEIGGGQETQYF

d_call: -
j_call: TRBJ2-2
v_call: TRBV6-5
clone_size: -
cdr3_nt: TGTGCCATAGCGGCGGTTACCGGGGAGCTGTTTTTT
cdr3_aa: CAIAAVTGELFF

d_call: -
j_call: TRBJ1-5
v_call: TRBV29-1
clone_size: once
cdr3_nt: TGCAGCGTCGGCACAGCCTCTCAAGAGACCCAGCATTTT
cdr3_aa: CSVGTASQETQHF

d_call: -
j_call: TRBJ2-5
v_call: TRBV24-1
clone_size: few
cdr3_nt: TGTGCCACCAGTGATTCGACAGGGACTCAAGAGACCCAGTACTTC
cdr3_aa: CATSDSTGTQETQYF

d_call: TRBD1
j_call: TRBJ1-6
v_call: TRBV10-3
clone_size: -
cdr3_nt: TGTGCCATCAGTGACGGACAGGGTGGTTCACCCCTCCACTTT
cdr3_aa: CAISDGQGGSPLHF

d_call: -
j_call: TRBJ1-2
v_call: TRBV20-1
clone_size: many
cdr3_nt: TGCAGTGCTTCCTCGGGGGCGGGAGACTATGGCTACACCTTC
cdr3_aa: CSASSGAGDYGYTF

d_call: -
j_call: TRBJ1-2
v_call: TRBV11-2
clone_size: many
cdr3_nt: TGTGCCAGCAGCCGCGGGACGGACTATGGCTACACCTTC
cdr3_aa: CASSRGTDYGYTF

d_call: TRBD1
j_call: TRBJ1-6
v_call: TRBV7-9
clone_size: many
cdr3_nt: TGTGCCAGCAGTTCCGGGACAGGGAATTCACCCCTCCACTTT
cdr3_aa: CASSSGTGNSPLHF

d_call: -
j_call: TRBJ2-2
v_call: TRBV6-5
clone_size: -
cdr3_nt: TGTGCCAGCAGTTTTCTAGACAGCACCGGGGAGCTGTTTTTT
cdr3_aa: CASSFLDSTGELFF

d_call: -
j_call: TRBJ1-2
v_call: TRBV29-1
clone_size: once
cdr3_nt: TGCAGCGTGTCCACCCCGACAGATAACTATGGCTACACCTTC
cdr3_aa: CSVSTPTDNYGYTF

d_call: TRBD1
j_call: TRBJ1-2
v_call: TRBV29-1
clone_size: -
cdr3_nt: TGCAGCGCAGGACAGGGAGTAAATGGCTACACCTTC
cdr3_aa: CSAGQGVNGYTF

d_call: TRBD2
j_call: TRBJ2-3
v_call: TRBV24-1
clone_size: -
cdr3_nt: TGCGCTTCGTCCCAGACTAGCGGAGACACAGATACGCAGTATTTT
cdr3_aa: CASSQTSGDTDTQYF

d_call: -
j_call: TRBJ1-1
v_call: TRBV20-1
clone_size: -
cdr3_nt: TGCAGTGCTAGAGAGGCCCGGACCCTCCGAGCTTTCTTT
cdr3_aa: CSAREARTLRAFF

d_call: -
j_call: TRBJ1-1
v_call: TRBV6-5
clone_size: -
cdr3_nt: TGTGCCAGCAGCCAAAACAGGGTTAAGGCTGAAGCTTTCTTT
cdr3_aa: CASSQNRVKAEAFF

d_call: -
j_call: TRBJ1-1
v_call: TRBV25-1
clone_size: -
cdr3_nt: TGTGCTAGTGGTTTGGTACTTGGGCGGAACACTGAAGCTTTCTTT
cdr3_aa: CASGLVLGRNTEAFF

d_call: TRBD2
j_call: TRBJ2-5
v_call: TRBV20-1
clone_size: -
cdr3_nt: TGCAGTGCCCGAGCGGGACTAGCGGGCCGGGGAGAGACCCAGTACTTC
cdr3_aa: CSARAGLAGRGETQYF